This note documents a single T cell receptor (beta chain) sequence. Germline V lookup: CDR1 SEHNR, CDR2 FQNEAQ (reference sequence). V lost 1 base to trimming and J lost 4 bases, with 7 bases between them. This CDR3 region has 14 residues. The protocol was immunoSEQ multiplex PCR, while the TCRdb copy is restricted to in-frame clones and leaves out a portion. The repertoire holds approximately 190,000 clones, 82% seen once, with 5.2% in the top ten. These data come from a study of blood T cell repertoires in COVID-19. The V call is TRBV7-9, the J call TRBJ1-4, with D uncertain. Sequencing was carried out using PBMCs or T cells enriched from blood (not recorded which). The receptor was derived from a woman aged 55-70 years with acute COVID-19. The CDR3 protein is CASSLGANNEKLFF. For the CDR3, the DNA is TGTGCCAGCAGCTTAGGGGCTAATAATGAAAAACTGTTTTTT.